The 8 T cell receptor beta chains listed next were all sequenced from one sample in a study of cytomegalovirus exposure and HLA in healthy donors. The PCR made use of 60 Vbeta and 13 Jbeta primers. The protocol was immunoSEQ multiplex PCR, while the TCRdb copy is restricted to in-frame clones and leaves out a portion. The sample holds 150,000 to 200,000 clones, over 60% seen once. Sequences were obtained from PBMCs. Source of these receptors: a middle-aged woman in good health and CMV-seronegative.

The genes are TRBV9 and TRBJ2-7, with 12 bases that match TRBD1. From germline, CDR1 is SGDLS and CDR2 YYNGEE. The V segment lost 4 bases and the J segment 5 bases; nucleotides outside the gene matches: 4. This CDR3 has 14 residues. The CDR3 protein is CASSPGQGANEQYF. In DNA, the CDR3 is TGTGCCAGCAGCCCGGGACAGGGGGCCAACGAGCAGTACTTC.

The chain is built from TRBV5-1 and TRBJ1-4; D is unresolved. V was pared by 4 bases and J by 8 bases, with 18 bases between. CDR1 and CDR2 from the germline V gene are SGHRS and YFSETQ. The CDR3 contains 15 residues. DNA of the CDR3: TGCGCCAGCAGCGTATCCGGGATACGACGGGAAAAACTGTTTTTT. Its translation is CASSVSGIRREKLFF. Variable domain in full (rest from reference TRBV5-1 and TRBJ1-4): KAGVTQTPRYLIKTRGQQVTLSCSPISGHRSVSWYQQTPGQGLQFLFEYFSETQRNKGNFPGRFSGRQFSNSRSEMNVSTLELGDSALYLCASSVSGIRREKLFFGSGTQLSVL.

The DNA of the CDR3 is TGTGCTAGTGGTCGGAACAGGGGCACAGATACGCAGTATTTT. Translated: CASGRNRGTDTQYF. The rearrangement uses TRBV12-5 and TRBJ2-3; D possibly corresponds to TRBD1 (6 bases). CDR1 and CDR2 from the germline V gene are LGHNT and FRNRAP. Deletions cut 5 bases from V and 1 base from J, with 10 bases between. The CDR3 contains 14 residues.

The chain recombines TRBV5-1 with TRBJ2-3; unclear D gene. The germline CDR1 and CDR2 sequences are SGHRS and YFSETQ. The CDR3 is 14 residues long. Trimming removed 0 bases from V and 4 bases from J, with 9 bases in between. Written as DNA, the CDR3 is TGCGCCAGCAGCTTGGGGCCTTTTCCAGATACGCAGTATTTT. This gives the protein CASSLGPFPDTQYF.

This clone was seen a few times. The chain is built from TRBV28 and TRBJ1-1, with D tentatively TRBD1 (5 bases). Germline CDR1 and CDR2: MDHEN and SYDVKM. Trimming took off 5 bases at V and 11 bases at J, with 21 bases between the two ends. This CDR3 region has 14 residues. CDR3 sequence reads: CASSPSQRGSSAFF. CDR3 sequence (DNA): TGTGCCAGCAGTCCATCCCAACGGGGGAGTTCGGCTTTCTTT. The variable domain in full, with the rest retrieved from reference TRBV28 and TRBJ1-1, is DVKVTQSSRYLVKRTGEKVFLECVQDMDHENMFWYRQDPGLGLRLIYFSYDVKMKEKGDIPEGYSVSREKKERFSLILESASTNQTSMYLCASSPSQRGSSAFFGQGTRLTVV.

The CDR3 protein is CASSSRGQETQYF. The CDR3 bases are TGTGCCAGCAGTTCCAGGGGCCAAGAGACCCAGTACTTC. The chain combines TRBV6-5 with TRBJ2-5, with D maybe TRBD1 (6 bases). Trimming cost V 4 bases and J 1 base, with 7 bases left between them. This CDR3 contains 13 residues. Germline values: CDR1 MNHEY, CDR2 SVGAGI.

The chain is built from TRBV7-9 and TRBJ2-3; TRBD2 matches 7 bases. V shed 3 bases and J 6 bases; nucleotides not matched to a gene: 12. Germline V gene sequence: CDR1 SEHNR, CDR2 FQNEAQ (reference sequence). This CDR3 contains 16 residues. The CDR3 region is CASSFQGPSGGDTQYF. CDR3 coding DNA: TGTGCCAGCAGCTTTCAGGGTCCTAGCGGAGGGGATACGCAGTATTTT. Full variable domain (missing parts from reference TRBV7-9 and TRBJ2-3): DTGVSQNPRHKITKRGQNVTFRCDPISEHNRLYWYRQTLGQGPEFLTYFQNEAQLEKSRLLSDRFSAERPKGSFSTLEIQRTEQGDSAMYLCASSFQGPSGGDTQYFGPGTRLTVL.

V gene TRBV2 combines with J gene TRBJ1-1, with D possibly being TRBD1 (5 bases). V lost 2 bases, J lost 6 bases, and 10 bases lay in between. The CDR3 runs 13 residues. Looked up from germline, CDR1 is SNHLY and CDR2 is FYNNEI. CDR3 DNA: TGTGCCAGCAGTGAACTCTCAGGGTCTGAAGCTTTCTTT. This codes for CASSELSGSEAFF. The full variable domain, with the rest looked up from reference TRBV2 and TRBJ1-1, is EPEVTQTPSHQVTQMGQEVILRCVPISNHLYFYWYRQILGQKVEFLVSFYNNEISEKSEIFDDQFSVERPDGSNFTLKIRSTKLEDSAMYFCASSELSGSEAFFGQGTRLTVV.